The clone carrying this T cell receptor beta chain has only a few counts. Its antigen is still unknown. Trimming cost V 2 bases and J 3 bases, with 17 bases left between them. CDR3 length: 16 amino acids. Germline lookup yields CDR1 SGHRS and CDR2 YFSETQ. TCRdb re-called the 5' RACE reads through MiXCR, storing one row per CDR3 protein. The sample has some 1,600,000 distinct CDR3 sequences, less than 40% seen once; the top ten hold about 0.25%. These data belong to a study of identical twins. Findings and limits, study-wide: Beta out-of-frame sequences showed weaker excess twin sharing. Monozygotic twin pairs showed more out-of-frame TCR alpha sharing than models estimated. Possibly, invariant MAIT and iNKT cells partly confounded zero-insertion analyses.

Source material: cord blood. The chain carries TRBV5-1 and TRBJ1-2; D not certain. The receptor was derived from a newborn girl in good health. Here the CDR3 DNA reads TGCGCCAGCAGCTTCTTTGGCGGGATTAATTACTATGGCTACACCTTC. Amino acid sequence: CASSFFGGINYYGYTF.